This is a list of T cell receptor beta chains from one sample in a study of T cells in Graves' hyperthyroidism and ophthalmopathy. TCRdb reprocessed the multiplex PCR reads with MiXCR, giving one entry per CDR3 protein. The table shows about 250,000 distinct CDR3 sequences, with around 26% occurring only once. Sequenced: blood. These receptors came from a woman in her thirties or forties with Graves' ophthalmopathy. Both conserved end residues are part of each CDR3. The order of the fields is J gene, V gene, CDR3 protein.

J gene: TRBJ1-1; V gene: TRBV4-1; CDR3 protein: CASSQGSASDTEAFF
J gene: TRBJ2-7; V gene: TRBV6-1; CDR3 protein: CASSDGTSGYEQYF
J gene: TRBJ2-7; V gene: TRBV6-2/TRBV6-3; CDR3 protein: CASSYHSRFLLEQYF
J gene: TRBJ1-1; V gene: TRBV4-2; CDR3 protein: CASSRTTGKGTEAFF
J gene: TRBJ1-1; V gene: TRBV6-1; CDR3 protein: CASRTGRWDTEAFF
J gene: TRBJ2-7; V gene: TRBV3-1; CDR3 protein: CASSLNGQGLGEQYF
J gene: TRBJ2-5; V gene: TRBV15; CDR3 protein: CATSTPRGEETQYF
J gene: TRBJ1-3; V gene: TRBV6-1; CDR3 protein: CASSTWDISSGNTIYF
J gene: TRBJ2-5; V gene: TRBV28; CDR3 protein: CASSFFPPGLNRSETQYF
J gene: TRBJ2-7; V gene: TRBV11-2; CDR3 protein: CASSRGSNYEQYF
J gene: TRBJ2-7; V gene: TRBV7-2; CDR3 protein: CASSPRPGRIYEQYF
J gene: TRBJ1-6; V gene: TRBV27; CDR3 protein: CASSSTGGYSPLHF
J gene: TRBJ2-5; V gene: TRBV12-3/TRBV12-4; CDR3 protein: CASTPGTGRETQYF
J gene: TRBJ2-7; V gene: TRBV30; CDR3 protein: CAWSLGADARQYF
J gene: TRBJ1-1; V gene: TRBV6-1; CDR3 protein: CASLGRDRVATEAFF
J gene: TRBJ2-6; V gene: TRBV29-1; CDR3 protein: CSVTASGANVLTF